This TCR beta chain emerged from a study of T cell changes during pregnancy in multiple sclerosis. Sequenced by immunoSEQ multiplex PCR; TCRdb stores in-frame clones only, minus some. The sample lists tens of thousands of clones; roughly nine tenths were seen once. This TCR derives from a female donor in good health, enrolled as a control in a pregnancy study. The sequenced sample was peripheral blood, obtained in the first trimester of pregnancy.

The CDR3 DNA is TGTGCCAGCAGTTACGGGCTACAAGAGACCCAGTACTTC. Its protein is CASSYGLQETQYF. This chain uses TRBV6-5 with TRBJ2-5; no clear D. V was cut by 2 bases and J by 2 bases, with 6 bases left in between. The CDR3 consists of 13 residues. Germline V gene data show CDR1 as MNHEY and CDR2 as SVGAGI.